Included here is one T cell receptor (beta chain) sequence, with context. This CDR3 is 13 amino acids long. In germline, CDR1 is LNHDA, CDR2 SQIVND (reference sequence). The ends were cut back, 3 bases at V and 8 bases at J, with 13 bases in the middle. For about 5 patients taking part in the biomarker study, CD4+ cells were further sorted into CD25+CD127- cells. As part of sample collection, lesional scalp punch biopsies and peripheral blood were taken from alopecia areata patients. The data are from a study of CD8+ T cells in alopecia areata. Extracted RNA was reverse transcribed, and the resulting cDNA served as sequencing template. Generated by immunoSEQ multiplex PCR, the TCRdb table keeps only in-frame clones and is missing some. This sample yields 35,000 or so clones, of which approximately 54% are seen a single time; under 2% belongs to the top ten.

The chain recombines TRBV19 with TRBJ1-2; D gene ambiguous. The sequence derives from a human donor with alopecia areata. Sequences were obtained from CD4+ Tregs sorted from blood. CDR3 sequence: CASSIATLAGYTF. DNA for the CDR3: TGTGCCAGTAGTATTGCAACCCTTGCAGGCTACACCTTC.